A single sample is the source of the 21 T cell receptor beta chains below, sequenced in a study of OX40 agonist ivuxolimab in advanced cancers. The assay was immunoSEQ multiplex PCR, and TCRdb's table has in-frame clones only and misses some. Among 15,000 to 20,000 clones, about 73% were seen once, and the ten largest hold roughly a third. Sequenced here: CD4+ or CD8+ T cells sorted from blood, sampled in a trial of the OX40 agonist ivuxolimab. These receptors were obtained from an adult with an advanced solid tumor such as melanoma, head and neck, liver or kidney cancer.

The chain joins TRBV2 to TRBJ1-5; D gene ambiguous. The V end lost 3 bases, the J end lost 5 bases, and 14 bases lay between the germline ends. Germline CDR1 reads SNHLY; CDR2 reads FYNNEI. The CDR3 runs to 15 residues. The CDR3 DNA reads as TGTGCCAGCAGTGACGCGTACCGGGAGTATCAGCCCCAGCATTTT. Amino acid sequence: CASSDAYREYQPQHF.

Note on this clone: The same CDR3 also results from other DNA sequences found in this sample. The rearrangement uses TRBV27 and TRBJ2-5, with no clear D. The CDR3 spans 13 residues. Trimming removed 4 bases at V and 5 bases at J, with 11 bases between. Germline V gives CDR1 MNHEY, CDR2 SMNVEV (reference sequence). DNA of the CDR3: TGTGCCAGCAGTTCGAACCCTCTGGAGACCCAGTACTTC. Translation gives CASSSNPLETQYF.

The table lists this clone with a count of one. The chain couples TRBV6-1 to TRBJ2-7; D not resolved. Trimming left V 5 bases short and J 5 bases short, with 16 bases between. Germline V gene data show CDR1 as MNHNS and CDR2 as SASEGT. There are 14 residues in the CDR3. In nucleotides, the CDR3 is TGTGCCAGCAGTCATCCACCCCCGAACGACGAGCAGTACTTC. Its protein is CASSHPPPNDEQYF.

This clone has more than one count but fewer than ten. The chain has TRBV27 and TRBJ1-5; D ambiguous. Trimming stripped 5 bases from V and 9 bases from J, with 14 bases between. The CDR3 is 13 residues long. Germline CDR1 reads MNHEY; CDR2 reads SMNVEV (reference sequence). The CDR3 DNA reads TGTGCCAGCAGTCCCCCCGGGAACCGGCCCCAGCATTTT. Translating it yields CASSPPGNRPQHF.

The chain combines TRBV7-3 with TRBJ2-1; no definite D call. V lost 2 bases to trimming and J lost 3 bases, with 5 bases between them. Germline CDR1 and CDR2: SGHTA and FQGTGA. This CDR3 comprises 13 residues. The CDR3 DNA is TGTGCCAGCAGCTTAGGTTACTACAATGAGCAGTTCTTC. Translated, it gives CASSLGYYNEQFF.

CDR3 coding DNA: TGTGCCAGCCAGCTAGCGGGAGGGTTTGAGCAGTACTTC. Protein: CASQLAGGFEQYF. V usage is TRBV19 and J usage is TRBJ2-7; 12 positions match TRBD2. Germline trimming cut 9 bases from V and 7 bases from J; bases unmatched to any gene: 7. Looked up from germline, CDR1 is LNHDA and CDR2 is SQIVND (reference sequence). The CDR3 runs 13 residues.

The chain recombines TRBV6-5 with TRBJ2-7; 8 bases line up with TRBD1. Per germline, CDR1 MNHEY and CDR2 SVGAGI. The V gene end was trimmed by 0 bases and the J gene end by 2 bases; junction bases not matched to a gene: 3. The CDR3 is 15 residues long. CDR3 loop: CASSYSMGQAYEQYF. CDR3 nucleotides: TGTGCCAGCAGTTACTCGATGGGACAGGCCTACGAGCAGTACTTC.

A single count supports this clone. V and J are TRBV2 and TRBJ2-7, with 12 bases lining up with TRBD2. This CDR3 is 17 amino acids long. V trimming: 7 bases; J trimming: 0 bases; junction bases outside the gene matches: 10. The germline gives CDR1 SNHLY, CDR2 FYNNEI. The CDR3 here is CASIPGLAGETSYEQYF. CDR3 nucleotide sequence: TGTGCCAGCATTCCGGGACTAGCGGGTGAAACCTCCTACGAGCAGTACTTC.

The DNA of the CDR3 is TGTGCCAGCCATAACAACGGGAATGAGCAGTTCTTC. Translated: CASHNNGNEQFF. V gene TRBV27 combines with J gene TRBJ2-1; D ambiguous. Trimming took 8 bases from V and 7 from J, leaving 12 bases between them. This CDR3 contains 12 residues. Germline CDR1 reads MNHEY; CDR2 reads SMNVEV (reference sequence).

The chain is built from TRBV30 and TRBJ1-1, with a tentative D call TRBD1 (5 bases). The CDR3 length is 14 residues. The V end lost 3 bases, the J end lost 1 base, and 12 bases lay between the germline ends. From germline, CDR1 is GTSNPN and CDR2 SVGIG (reference sequence). The CDR3 spells CAWSAGGGNTEAFF. The CDR3 DNA follows: TGTGCCTGGAGCGCCGGGGGGGGGAACACTGAAGCTTTCTTT.

V is TRBV28 and J is TRBJ2-1; TRBD2 aligns across 9 bases. In germline, CDR1 is MDHEN, CDR2 SYDVKM. The CDR3 is 18 amino acids. The junction had 10 bases not matched to a gene; V was cut back by 2 bases and J by 2 bases. CDR3 nucleotide sequence: TGTGCCAGCAGTTTAAGGAGATCGAGACTAGCGGCCTACAATGAGCAGTTCTTC. Translated: CASSLRRSRLAAYNEQFF.

The chain links TRBV6-6 to TRBJ2-7; 12 bases align to TRBD1. Germline CDR1 MNHNY, CDR2 SVGAGI (reference sequence). The CDR3 sequence is 15 residues long. V gave up 0 bases and J gave up 5 bases; unmatched junction bases: 2. CDR3 sequence: CASSYSGTGGHEQYF. As DNA, the CDR3 is TGTGCCAGCAGTTACTCGGGGACAGGGGGCCACGAGCAGTACTTC.

CDR3 bases: TGTGCCAGCAGCTTAGGGTGGAACACTGAAGCTTTCTTT. It is translated as CASSLGWNTEAFF. The chain is built from TRBV7-8 and TRBJ1-1; no reliable D call. The CDR3 has 13 residues. CDR1 and CDR2 (germline): SGHVS, FQNEAQ. The V and J ends lost 1 base and 1 base respectively, with 4 bases between them.

The chain is built from TRBV7-9 and TRBJ2-3, with D possibly being TRBD1 (6 bases). Germline-derived CDR1 and CDR2 are SEHNR and FQNEAQ (reference sequence). The length of the CDR3 is 17 residues. Deletions cut 3 bases from V and 2 bases from J, with 18 bases between. The CDR3 DNA reads TGTGCCAGCAGCTTCGGGCGAGAGGGGGTAGTCACAGATACGCAGTATTTT. It codes for CASSFGREGVVTDTQYF.

The chain is built from TRBV19 and TRBJ2-7; 9 positions agree with TRBD1. CDR1 is LNHDA and CDR2 is SQIVND in the germline V gene (reference sequence). J was trimmed by 6 bases and V by 5 bases; bases with no gene match: 5. The CDR3 is 13 amino acids. This CDR3 reads CASSAGTGREQYF. The CDR3 bases are TGTGCCAGTAGTGCTGGGACAGGGCGCGAGCAGTACTTC.

The chain employs TRBV15 and TRBJ2-7; TRBD1 might be the D (6 bases). The V gene lost 3 bases and the J gene lost 7 bases, with 19 bases spanning the gap. This CDR3 contains 15 residues. Germline-derived CDR1 and CDR2 are LNHNV and YYDKDF (reference sequence). The CDR3 DNA follows: TGTGCCACCAGCAGGCCGGACAGAAACTACGAAGAGCAGTACTTC. This codes for CATSRPDRNYEEQYF.

The chain couples TRBV9 to TRBJ2-3; tentatively, D is TRBD1 or TRBD2 (5 bases each). CDR1 is SGDLS, CDR2 YYNGEE, per germline. This CDR3 spans 15 amino acids. Deletions cut 4 bases from V and 3 bases from J, with 15 bases between. The CDR3 spells CASSQWDGFTDTQYF. The CDR3 DNA is TGTGCCAGCAGCCAATGGGACGGATTTACAGATACGCAGTATTTT.

The CDR3 region is CASRESSYNEQFF. The CDR3 nucleotides read TGCGCCAGCAGAGAGAGCTCCTACAATGAGCAGTTCTTC. The chain recombines TRBV5-1 with TRBJ2-1, with D uncertain. This CDR3 region has 13 residues. The V gene's germline CDR1 is SGHRS and CDR2 YFSETQ. With 5 bases removed from V and 0 bases from J, the gap between germline ends came to 6 bases.

This clone was counted a single time. The rearrangement joins TRBV28 to TRBJ2-2, with TRBD2 identical over 10 bases. V shed 4 bases and J 3 bases; nucleotides not matched to a gene: 5. Germline-derived CDR1 and CDR2 are MDHEN and SYDVKM. The CDR3 covers 16 residues. CDR3 nucleotides: TGTGCCAGCAGTTCATGGACTAGCGGCTACACCGGGGAGCTGTTTTTT. This codes for CASSSWTSGYTGELFF.

The V and J genes are TRBV9 and TRBJ1-5; no clear D. Deletions cut 3 bases from V and 0 bases from J, with 7 bases between. Germline CDR1 reads SGDLS; CDR2 reads YYNGEE. This CDR3 has 14 residues. The CDR3 DNA reads as TGTGCCAGCAGCGAGGGAAGTAGCAATCAGCCCCAGCATTTT. The encoded protein is CASSEGSSNQPQHF. The full variable domain, in which reference TRBV9 and TRBJ1-5 provide the parts outside the CDR3, is DSGVTQTPKHLITATGQRVTLRCSPRSGDLSVYWYQQSLDQGLQFLIQYYNGEERAKGNILERFSAQQFPDLHSELNLSSLELGDSALYFCASSEGSSNQPQHFGDGTRLSIL.

The chain employs TRBV9 and TRBJ2-1; 11 positions agree with TRBD2. The CDR3 is 16 amino acids. Germline V gene lookup returns CDR1 SGDLS and CDR2 YYNGEE. J gave up 4 bases and V 4 bases, and 7 bases lay outside the gene matches. The CDR3 DNA follows: TGTGCCAGCAGCCCTCGACTAGCGGGATCTTACAATGAGCAGTTCTTC. Protein product: CASSPRLAGSYNEQFF.